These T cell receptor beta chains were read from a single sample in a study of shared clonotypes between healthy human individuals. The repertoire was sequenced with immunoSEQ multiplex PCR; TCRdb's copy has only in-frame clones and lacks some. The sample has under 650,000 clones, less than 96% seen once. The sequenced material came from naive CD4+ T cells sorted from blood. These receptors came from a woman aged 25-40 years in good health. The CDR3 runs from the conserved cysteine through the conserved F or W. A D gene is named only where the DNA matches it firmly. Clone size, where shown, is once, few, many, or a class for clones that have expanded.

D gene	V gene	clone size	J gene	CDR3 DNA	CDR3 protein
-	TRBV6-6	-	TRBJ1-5	TGTGCCAGCATGTGGACACCAAACAATCAGCCCCAGCATTTT	CASMWTPNNQPQHF
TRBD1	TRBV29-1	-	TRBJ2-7	TGCAGCGTTGCCAGGGGACAGTCCTACGAGCAGTACTTC	CSVARGQSYEQYF
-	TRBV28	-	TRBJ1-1	TGTGCCAGCAGTTTAAGGGGATGGTACACTGAAGCTTTCTTT	CASSLRGWYTEAFF
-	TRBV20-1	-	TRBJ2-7	TGCAGTGCCCCGGACAGCTACGAGCAGTACTTC	CSAPDSYEQYF
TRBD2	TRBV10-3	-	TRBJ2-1	TGTGCCATCAAGCTAGCGGGAAATGAGCAGTTCTTC	CAIKLAGNEQFF
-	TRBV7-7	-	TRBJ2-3	TGTGCCAGCAGCCCAACCTGGACCACGGATACGCAGTATTTT	CASSPTWTTDTQYF
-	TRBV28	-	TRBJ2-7	TGTGCCAGCACTCAGCAAAGCTCCTACGAGCAGTACTTC	CASTQQSSYEQYF
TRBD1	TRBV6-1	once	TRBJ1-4	TGTGCCAGCAGTGAGAGGGGGCGAGGTAATGAAAAACTGTTTTTT	CASSERGRGNEKLFF
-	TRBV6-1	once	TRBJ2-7	TGTGCCAGCAGTGAAGCGAGGCAGACCACCTACGAGCAGTACTTC	CASSEARQTTYEQYF
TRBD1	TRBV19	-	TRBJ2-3	TGTGCCAGTATCAAAGGGGGCGCGGGCACAGATACGCAGTATTTT	CASIKGGAGTDTQYF
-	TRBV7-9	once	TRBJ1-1	TGTGCCAGCACCCCCCCGGGGGGGGTGAACACTGAAGCTTTCTTT	CASTPPGGVNTEAFF
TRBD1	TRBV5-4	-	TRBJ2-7	TGTGCCAGCAGCCTACCGGGACAGGGAGGCGAGCAGTACTTC	CASSLPGQGGEQYF
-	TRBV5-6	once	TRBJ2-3	TGTGCCAGCAGCTTAGGTGCCACAGATACGCAGTATTTT	CASSLGATDTQYF
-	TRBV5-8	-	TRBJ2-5	TGTGCCAGCAGCTTCTCCGGGACTTCCCCTGGCACGGCCCAGTACTTC	CASSFSGTSPGTAQYF
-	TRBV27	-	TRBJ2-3	TGTGCCAGCAGCCCAGGGGCTGATACTAGCACAGATACGCAGTATTTT	CASSPGADTSTDTQYF
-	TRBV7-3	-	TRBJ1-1	TGTGCCAGCAGCTCACATCAGATTGTGGACACTGAAGCTTTCTTT	CASSSHQIVDTEAFF
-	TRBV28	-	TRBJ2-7	TGTGCCAGCAGAGGGGGGCTAGGCGAGCAGTACTTC	CASRGGLGEQYF
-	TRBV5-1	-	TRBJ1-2	TGCGCCAGCAGCTATGACAGTTATGGCTACACCTTC	CASSYDSYGYTF
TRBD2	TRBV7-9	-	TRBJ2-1	TGTGCCAGCAGCAAAGCTTTCGGTAGCGGGATGTCCCTCTACAATGAGCAGTTCTTC	CASSKAFGSGMSLYNEQFF
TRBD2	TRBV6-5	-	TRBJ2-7	TGTGCCAGCAGTTCCTCCGGGTGGGAGGGGCGGAACGAGCAGTACTTC	CASSSSGWEGRNEQYF
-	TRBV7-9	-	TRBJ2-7	TGTGCCAGCAGCGGGGGCCCCGACAGTTTAACCTCCTACGAGCAGTACTTC	CASSGGPDSLTSYEQYF
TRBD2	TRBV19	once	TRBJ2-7	TGTGCCAGTAGTACGACTAGCGGGAGAACATGGGACGAGCAGTACTTC	CASSTTSGRTWDEQYF
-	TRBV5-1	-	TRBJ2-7	TGCGCCAGCAGCTTGCTCGGCACCTCCTACGAGCAGTACTTC	CASSLLGTSYEQYF
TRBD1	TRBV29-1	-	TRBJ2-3	TGCAGCGCGAACCGGGACAGGGCCACAGATACGCAGTATTTT	CSANRDRATDTQYF
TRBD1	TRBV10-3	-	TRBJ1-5	TGTGCCATCAGCGAAGGGGGACAGCTCAATCAGCCCCAGCATTTT	CAISEGGQLNQPQHF
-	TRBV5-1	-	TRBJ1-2	TGCGCCAGCAGCTTGGCGGCAGGGGAGGACTACACCTTC	CASSLAAGEDYTF
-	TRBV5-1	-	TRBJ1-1	TGCGCCAGCAGCTCCCTACAGGGCACTGAAGCTTTCTTT	CASSSLQGTEAFF
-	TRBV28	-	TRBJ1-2	TGTGCCAGCAGATCCGGGACAACTAACTATGGCTACACCTTC	CASRSGTTNYGYTF
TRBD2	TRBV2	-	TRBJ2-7	TGTGCCAGCAAGGACGGGAGGGTTTACGAGCAGTACTTC	CASKDGRVYEQYF
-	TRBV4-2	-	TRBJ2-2	TGTGCCAGCAGCCCCCGCCGGCTAGGGGCGAACACCGGGGAGCTGTTTTTT	CASSPRRLGANTGELFF
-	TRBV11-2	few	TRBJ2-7	TGTGCCAGCAGCTTAGAACGGGCCTACGAGCAGTACTTC	CASSLERAYEQYF
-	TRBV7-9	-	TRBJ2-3	TGTGCCAGCAGCCCTATTGGAGATACGCAGTATTTT	CASSPIGDTQYF
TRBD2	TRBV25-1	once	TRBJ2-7	TGTGCCAGCAGCTTGAGCGGGACCCGATCTAGGCTGTACTTC	CASSLSGTRSRLYF
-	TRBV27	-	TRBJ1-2	TGTGCCAGCAGTTTTTTGGGGGCGGACTATGGCTACACCTTC	CASSFLGADYGYTF
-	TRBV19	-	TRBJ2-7	TGTGCCAGTAGTATAGGGTCGGCGGACCCCTACGAGCAGTACTTC	CASSIGSADPYEQYF
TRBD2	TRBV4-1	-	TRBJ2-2	TGCGCCAGCAGCCGAACTAGCGGGAGTACCACCGGGGAGCTGTTTTTT	CASSRTSGSTTGELFF
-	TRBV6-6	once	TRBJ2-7	TGTGCCAGCAGTTACGGTTCTCAGGTTAACTCCTACGAGCAGTACTTC	CASSYGSQVNSYEQYF
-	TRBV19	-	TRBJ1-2	TGTGCCAGTAGCCAGGGCCACTATGGCTACACCTTC	CASSQGHYGYTF
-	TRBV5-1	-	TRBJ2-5	TGCGCCAGCAGCTTGGGCTGGAAAGAGACCCAGTACTTC	CASSLGWKETQYF
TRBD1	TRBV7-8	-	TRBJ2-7	TGTGCCAGCAGCCCCGGGACAGGGAGGTCCTACGAGCAGTACTTC	CASSPGTGRSYEQYF
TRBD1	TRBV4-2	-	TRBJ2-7	TGTGCCAGCAGCCCCGGACAGGGACTGAACGAGCAGTACTTC	CASSPGQGLNEQYF